Presented here are 22 T cell receptor beta chains from one specimen sequenced in a study of T cells in Graves' hyperthyroidism and ophthalmopathy. Amplified TCR beta CDR3 regions derived from RNA transcripts. Carried out on the TCR CDR3, a first-round RT-PCR used the HTBI primer set. Each CDR3 protein gets one entry after TCRdb re-called the multiplex PCR reads with MiXCR. Counted here are about 500,000 distinct CDR3 sequences, approximately 15% occurring once; the ten biggest clones make up around 17%. The sample comprised blood. Source of these receptors: a woman under 30 with Graves' hyperthyroidism.

This clonotype was seen many times. The V and J genes are TRBV28 and TRBJ2-2; a possible D gene is TRBD1 (6 bases). V was clipped by 10 bases and J by 2 bases, with 14 bases between them. This CDR3 has 14 amino acids. Germline loops: CDR1 MDHEN, CDR2 SYDVKM. The CDR3, as DNA: TGTGCCACCCCCGGGACAACTAACACCGGGGAGCTGTTTTTT. This codes for CATPGTTNTGELFF.

This clonotype was picked up many times. The rearrangement joins TRBV18 to TRBJ2-2; D is unresolved. The germline V gene has CDR1 KGHSH and CDR2 LQKENI. With 2 bases removed from V and 3 bases from J, the gap between germline ends came to 10 bases. The CDR3 totals 15 residues. CDR3 sequence (DNA): TGTGCCAGCTCACCAAAGAACACCTACACCGGGGAGCTGTTTTTT. This translates into CASSPKNTYTGELFF.

This clonotype was counted only a few times. J is TRBJ1-5 and V is TRBV29-1, with 7 bases matching TRBD1. The trim removed 5 bases at V and 1 base at J, leaving 11 bases unmatched. Germline V gives CDR1 SQVTM, CDR2 ANQGSEA. The CDR3 is 16 amino acids. CDR3 nucleotides: TGCAGCGTTCAAATGGAGGGGGCAATCAGCAATCAGCCCCAGCATTTT. Translation: CSVQMEGAISNQPQHF.

The rearrangement uses TRBV6-1 and TRBJ2-7, with TRBD2 identical over 9 bases. CDR1 is MNHNS and CDR2 is SASEGT in the germline V gene. V lost 6 bases and J lost 2; bases outside the gene matches: 5. The CDR3 extends over 14 amino acids. The CDR3 DNA follows: TGTGCCAGCAGAAGACTAGCGGAGGCCTACGAGCAGTACGTC. Amino acid sequence: CASRRLAEAYEQYV.

This clonotype has a count of ten or more. This CDR3 reads CASSDSGIRVYNEQFF. The CDR3 DNA reads as TGTGCCAGCAGCGATAGCGGGATACGAGTTTACAATGAGCAGTTCTTC. The rearrangement links TRBV9 to TRBJ2-1; 8 bases fit TRBD2. Unmatched junction bases numbered 9, after V lost 3 bases and J lost 4 bases. The CDR3 consists of 16 residues. Germline values: CDR1 SGDLS, CDR2 YYNGEE.

This clonotype was recorded many times. The chain combines TRBV12-3 or TRBV12-4 with TRBJ2-3; 7 bases align to TRBD2. Trimming cost V 2 bases and J 2 bases; bases outside gene matches: 10. CDR3 length equals 17 residues. The CDR3 spells CASSLHDPGLTTDTQYF. In nucleotides, the CDR3 is TGTGCCAGCAGTTTACACGACCCGGGACTAACCACAGATACGCAGTATTTT.

The sample holds a few counts of this clonotype. This chain joins TRBV9 and TRBJ2-3, with D possibly TRBD2 on 7 matching bases. The V and J ends lost 1 base and 4 bases respectively, with 16 bases between them. Germline V gene sequence: CDR1 SGDLS, CDR2 YYNGEE. This CDR3 is 16 amino acids long. The CDR3 reads CASSVLGGAGADTQYF. The CDR3 DNA is TGTGCCAGCAGCGTATTAGGGGGGGCGGGCGCAGATACGCAGTATTTT.

This clonotype was picked up many times. This chain uses TRBV3-1 with TRBJ1-2, with unresolved D. This CDR3 has 16 amino acids. Looked up from germline, CDR1 is LGHDT and CDR2 is YNNKEL (reference sequence). Trimming removed 0 bases from V and 0 bases from J, with 11 bases in between. The CDR3 sequence: CASSQEPGRANYGYTF. The CDR3 nucleotides read TGTGCCAGCAGCCAAGAGCCCGGCAGAGCTAACTATGGCTACACCTTC. The complete variable domain, with remaining parts taken from reference TRBV3-1 and TRBJ1-2, reads DTAVSQTPKYLVTQMGNDKSIKCEQNLGHDTMYWYKQDSKKFLKIMFSYNNKELIINETVPNRFSPKSPDKAHLNLHINSLELGDSAVYFCASSQEPGRANYGYTFGSGTRLTVV.

Details on this clonotype: A much larger clonotype is one base distant, so this may be a read error. The genes are TRBV19 and TRBJ1-5, with D possibly being TRBD1 (6 bases). Looked up from germline, CDR1 is LNHDA and CDR2 is SQIVND (reference sequence). The CDR3 has 17 residues. The germline V and J ends were trimmed by 3 bases and 2 bases, with 17 bases remaining between them. The CDR3 loop reads CASSMRRAGAGNQPQHF. The CDR3 bases are TGTGCCAGTAGTATGAGGAGGGCAGGGGCTGGCAATCAGCCCCAGCATTTT.

This clonotype has a handful of counts. This chain's CDR3 is CASSPPSYTEAFF. The CDR3 nucleotides are TGTGCCAGCTCACCACCCAGCTACACTGAAGCTTTCTTT. The genes are TRBV18 and TRBJ1-1; D remains unclear. The germline V and J ends were trimmed by 0 bases and 3 bases, with 5 bases remaining between them. Germline assignment: CDR1 KGHSH and CDR2 LQKENI. The CDR3 sequence is 13 residues long.

At least ten counts were recorded for this clonotype. V and J are TRBV12-3 or TRBV12-4 and TRBJ2-1, with D perhaps TRBD1 or TRBD2 (6 bases each). The CDR3 has 17 amino acids. The ends were cut back, 5 bases at V and 5 bases at J, with 22 bases in the middle. The DNA of the CDR3 is TGTGCCAGCAGTCCCTTGGGGGCGGGAAGGAATGACAATGAGCAGTTCTTC. The encoded protein is CASSPLGAGRNDNEQFF.

This clonotype was counted ten times or more. J is TRBJ2-1 and V is TRBV12-5, with 8 bases matching TRBD2. J lost 0 bases, V lost 6 bases, and 19 bases had no gene match. There are 20 residues in the CDR3. Germline CDR1 reads LGHNT; CDR2 reads FRNRAP. The CDR3 nucleotides are TGTGCTAGTGGCCCAAGAGCGGGAGCGGTGGGGACGAGCTCCTACAATGAGCAGTTCTTC. Its translation: CASGPRAGAVGTSSYNEQFF.

The rearrangement joins TRBV2 to TRBJ2-2, with TRBD2 matching over 11 bases. The germline V gene encodes CDR1 SNHLY and CDR2 FYNNEI. V dropped 3 bases and J dropped 7; count of bases not matched to a gene: 7. CDR3 size: 16 residues. The DNA of the CDR3 is TGTGCCAGCAGTGATGGGACTAGCGGACTCGGCGGGGAGCTGTTTTTT. Amino acid sequence: CASSDGTSGLGGELFF.

This chain links TRBV12-3 or TRBV12-4 with TRBJ1-5; D is unclear. The CDR3 runs 14 residues. V was shortened by 5 bases and J by 3 bases, with 11 bases between the two germline ends. The CDR3 region has the DNA TGTGCCAGCAGTGGCGGGAGGTTCAATCAGCCCCAGCATTTT. Translation gives CASSGGRFNQPQHF.

The chain carries TRBV6-5 and TRBJ2-1, with TRBD2 matching over 10 bases. Germline CDR1 is MNHEY and CDR2 is SVGAGI. With 1 base clipped from V and 7 bases from J, the junction kept 4 bases outside the gene matches. CDR3 size: 15 residues. DNA of the CDR3: TGTGCCAGCAGTTACTATCTAGCGGGGGAGAATGAGCAGTTCTTC. Its protein is CASSYYLAGENEQFF.

In its sample, this clonotype was seen a few times. This rearrangement joins TRBV20-1 to TRBJ2-3, with 7 positions matching TRBD2. The CDR3 spans 14 residues. V was pared by 3 bases and J by 1 base, with 4 bases of the junction left unmatched. CDR1 and CDR2 (germline): DFQATT, SNEGSKA (reference sequence). The CDR3 loop is CSARRLAGTDTQYF. In DNA, the CDR3 is TGCAGTGCTAGGAGGCTAGCGGGCACAGATACGCAGTATTTT.

This clonotype appeared a few times. The chain recombines TRBV12-3 or TRBV12-4 with TRBJ2-5, with 7 nucleotides matching TRBD2. Germline trimming cut 1 base from V and 7 bases from J; bases unmatched to any gene: 6. The length of the CDR3 is 14 residues. CDR3 sequence reads: CASSLEGGVGTQYF. The CDR3 nucleotides read TGTGCCAGCAGTTTAGAGGGAGGGGTCGGGACCCAGTACTTC.

This clonotype was detected ten times or more. The chain employs TRBV14 and TRBJ2-7, with 7 bases lining up with TRBD1. With 0 bases clipped from V and 3 bases from J, the junction kept 11 bases outside the gene matches. The CDR3 is 17 residues long. Germline CDR1 is SGHDN and CDR2 is FVKESK. The CDR3 bases are TGTGCCAGCAGCCAAGATCCCAAGACAGGGCTTCACTACGAGCAGTACTTC. It codes for CASSQDPKTGLHYEQYF.

This clonotype was seen repeatedly, ten times or more. This sequence joins TRBV28 and TRBJ2-1; perhaps D is TRBD1 or TRBD2 (5 bases each). This CDR3 is 17 amino acids long. V was clipped by 4 bases and J by 8 bases, with 24 bases between them. Germline V lookup: CDR1 MDHEN, CDR2 SYDVKM. As DNA, the CDR3 is TGTGCCAGCAGTTCCCCGGCGGTCACCCGGGACCCAGATGAGCAGTTCTTC. Amino acids: CASSSPAVTRDPDEQFF.

This chain links TRBV6-5 with TRBJ1-3; D unclear. CDR3 size: 17 residues. The V gene lost 0 bases and the J gene lost 2 bases, with 14 bases spanning the gap. In germline, CDR1 is MNHEY, CDR2 SVGAGI. CDR3 nucleotides: TGTGCCAGCAGTTACTCGCCCGCCGCGGGGACTGGAAACACCATATATTTT. Protein product: CASSYSPAAGTGNTIYF.

This clonotype was counted ten times or more. The chain couples TRBV19 to TRBJ2-1; no clear D gene. The germline V gene encodes CDR1 LNHDA and CDR2 SQIVND (reference sequence). Trimming left V 1 base short and J 8 bases short, with 12 bases between. The CDR3 contains 14 residues. The CDR3 nucleotides read TGTGCCAGTAGTATAGGGCTCCCTCTGGATGAGCAGTTCTTC. Translating it yields CASSIGLPLDEQFF.

This clonotype has more than one count but fewer than ten. V and J are TRBV11-2 and TRBJ2-2, with no clear D. The CDR3 has 13 amino acids. Deletions cut 0 bases from V and 6 bases from J, with 5 bases between. CDR1 is SGHAT, CDR2 FQNNGV, per germline. The CDR3 coding sequence is TGTGCCAGCAGCTTAGACATATCCGGGGAGCTGTTTTTT. It encodes CASSLDISGELFF. The entire variable domain, with the rest obtained from reference TRBV11-2 and TRBJ2-2, is as follows: EAGVAQSPRYKIIEKRQSVAFWCNPISGHATLYWYQQILGQGPKLLIQFQNNGVVDDSQLPKDRFSAERLKGVDSTLKIQPAKLEDSAVYLCASSLDISGELFFGEGSRLTVL.